These T cell receptor beta chains were read from a single sample in a study of blood T cell repertoires in COVID-19. The data were produced by immunoSEQ multiplex PCR, yet TCRdb's version contains in-frame clones alone and is incomplete. The data contain roughly 150,000 clones, 80% to 90% of them seen just once; the ten biggest clones take up roughly 2%. The specimen sequenced was peripheral blood. The origin of the receptors is a woman aged 80 or older with acute or convalescent COVID-19. Both conserved end residues are part of each CDR3. D genes are given only for firm matches. Clone size is not always given. Where it is, it says once, few, many or a class for expanded clones.

size	V	D	J	DNA	CDR3
.	TRBV19	TRBD1	TRBJ2-1	TGTGCCAGTAGTATGGGCAGGGGGCTATACAATGAGCAGTTCTTC	CASSMGRGLYNEQFF
few	TRBV3-1/TRBV3-2	TRBD2	TRBJ2-3	TGTGCCAGCAGCCAAGATTGGCGCGGGGGTACCACAGATACGCAGTATTTT	CASSQDWRGGTTDTQYF
.	TRBV18	.	TRBJ1-2	TGTGCCAGCTCAACTCTATTACAGGGTCCTGATGGCTACACCTTC	CASSTLLQGPDGYTF
.	TRBV19	TRBD1	TRBJ1-5	TGTGCCAGCGCCGGGACAGGGAATGTACAGCCCCAGCATTTT	CASAGTGNVQPQHF
.	TRBV5-4	.	TRBJ2-2	TGTGCCAGCAGCTTGGATGGTAGGGGGGGAGCAGGGGAGCTGTTTTTT	CASSLDGRGGAGELFF
.	TRBV7-2	.	TRBJ1-3	TGTGCCAGCAGGATGAGCTCTGGAAACACCATATATTTT	CASRMSSGNTIYF
.	TRBV9	.	TRBJ1-6	TGTGCCAGCAGCGCCCTCCGGGGGCCCCTCCACTTT	CASSALRGPLHF
.	TRBV3-1/TRBV3-2	TRBD1	TRBJ2-7	TGTGCCAGCAGCCGTGACAGGGGGTACGAGCAGTACTTC	CASSRDRGYEQYF
once	TRBV5-2	.	TRBJ2-2	TGTGCCAGCAACTCCCCGAGGGGGACTAGCGGGCTCCCTCGGTCAAAATCGAACACCGGGGAGCTGTTTTTT	CASNSPRGTSGLPRSKSNTGELFF
many	TRBV7-3	.	TRBJ2-1	TGTGCCAGCAGCTTCCACTCCCCCCGTGCTTCTGAGCAGTTCTTC	CASSFHSPRASEQFF
once	TRBV7-9	TRBD1	TRBJ1-4	TGTGCCAGCAGCTCTCTAAAAACAGGGGAAGAAAAACTGTTTTTT	CASSSLKTGEEKLFF
.	TRBV25-1	.	TRBJ1-5	TGTGCCAGCAGTGCGGGACAAAATCAGCCCCAGCATTTT	CASSAGQNQPQHF
.	TRBV10-3	TRBD1	TRBJ2-1	TGTGCCATCAGTGAGTCGCAACAGACAGGGGGTAATGAGCAGTTCTTC	CAISESQQTGGNEQFF
.	TRBV5-5	TRBD2	TRBJ2-7	TGTGCCAGCAGCCATGGACTAGCGGGTATCTCCTACGAGCAGTACTTC	CASSHGLAGISYEQYF
.	TRBV29-1	.	TRBJ1-1	TGCAGCGTTGAAGGGGGCGTATTTACTGAAGCTTTCTTT	CSVEGGVFTEAFF
.	TRBV19	TRBD1	TRBJ1-2	TGTGCCAGTAGCGCCCAGGGGGCGTACCCCTATGGCTACACCTTC	CASSAQGAYPYGYTF
.	TRBV7-2	.	TRBJ2-2	TGTGCCAGCAGCTTATCTTATACCGGGGAGCTGTTTTTT	CASSLSYTGELFF
.	TRBV5-5	.	TRBJ2-2	TGTGCCAGCAGACCAGCGGGTGACACCGGGGAGCTGTTTTTT	CASRPAGDTGELFF
.	TRBV2	.	TRBJ1-5	TGTGCCAGCACAGGCTCGGGCCAGGGGATTCAGCCCCAGCATTTT	CASTGSGQGIQPQHF
.	TRBV5-1	.	TRBJ2-7	TGCGCCAGCCAAGACACTCTCACCTACGAGCAGTACTTC	CASQDTLTYEQYF
.	TRBV7-2	TRBD1	TRBJ2-2	TGTGCCAGCAGTAAACCCCCGGGGACAGGGGTCACCGGGGAGCTGTTTTTT	CASSKPPGTGVTGELFF
few	TRBV6-2/TRBV6-3	.	TRBJ2-2	TGTGCCAGCAGTTTTCCGACAAACACCGGGGAGCTGTTTTTT	CASSFPTNTGELFF
.	TRBV5-1	.	TRBJ2-5	TGCGCCAGCAGCTTGGGGACCTCAACGCGGGACTTCCAAGAGACCCAGTACTTC	CASSLGTSTRDFQETQYF
.	TRBV19	.	TRBJ1-2	TGTGCCAGCCATCCCCCGAGCCCAGGCCCCAACTATGGCTACACCTTC	CASHPPSPGPNYGYTF
.	TRBV2	.	TRBJ1-5	TGTGCCAGCAGCACCGGGGTATGGCCCCAGCATTTT	CASSTGVWPQHF
.	TRBV5-4	.	TRBJ2-7	TGTGCCAGCAGCTCCGGTGGAGGCGACTACGAGCAGTACTTC	CASSSGGGDYEQYF
once	TRBV7-2	.	TRBJ2-5	TGTGCCAGCAGCTGGTCAAGGACTAACCATCAAGAGACCCAGTACTTC	CASSWSRTNHQETQYF
.	TRBV4-3	TRBD2	TRBJ2-3	TGCGCCAGCAGCCAGCAACTAGCGGGATTCACAGATACGCAGTATTTT	CASSQQLAGFTDTQYF
.	TRBV24-1	TRBD2	TRBJ2-1	TGTGCCACCAGGGACACTAGCGGAGGCTACAATGAGCAGTTCTTC	CATRDTSGGYNEQFF
.	TRBV28	TRBD1	TRBJ1-2	TGTGCCAGCCAGGCCCAGGGGGATAACTATGGCTACACCTTC	CASQAQGDNYGYTF
.	TRBV21-1	.	TRBJ2-7	TGTGCCAGCAAGGAAGAGCGGGAGGGTCTATACGAGCAGTACTTC	CASKEEREGLYEQYF
few	TRBV6-2/TRBV6-3	.	TRBJ2-7	TGTGCCAGCAGCGACACAGGGCTCTGGCTCCCCCTCGAGCAGTACTTC	CASSDTGLWLPLEQYF
few	TRBV5-1	TRBD1	TRBJ1-2	TGCGCCAGCAGCTTGTATGGGACAGGGACTAGGGGCTACACCTTC	CASSLYGTGTRGYTF
.	TRBV27	TRBD2	TRBJ2-7	TGTGCCAGCAGTTTATTATTCGGGACTAGCGGGGCTAGCTCCTACGAGCAGTACTTC	CASSLLFGTSGASSYEQYF
.	TRBV7-2	TRBD1	TRBJ2-2	TGTGCCAGCAGCCCCCGGACAGGTGCGAACACCGGGGAGCTGTTTTTT	CASSPRTGANTGELFF
.	TRBV19	TRBD2	TRBJ2-1	TGTGCCAGTAGTATAGATTCAGCGGGGGTCTACAATGAGCAGTTCTTC	CASSIDSAGVYNEQFF
.	TRBV7-6	TRBD1	TRBJ1-1	TGTGCCAGCAGCCTAGGACAGGGGGCAGCGACTGAAGCTTTCTTT	CASSLGQGAATEAFF
.	TRBV28	.	TRBJ1-5	TGTGCCAGCAGTTTAGGAGGGTACGGCAATCAGCCCCAGCATTTT	CASSLGGYGNQPQHF
.	TRBV6-2/TRBV6-3	TRBD1	TRBJ2-7	TGTGCCAGCAGTTACGGAGTGGGACAGGGGGTTTCCTACGAGCAGTACTTC	CASSYGVGQGVSYEQYF
.	TRBV24-1	.	TRBJ2-7	TGTGCCACCAGTGGGTCGGGAAGCGAGCAGTACTTC	CATSGSGSEQYF
.	TRBV6-2/TRBV6-3	.	TRBJ2-1	TGTGCCAGCAGTTACCCCCTAATGGGAGGAGGATCCTACAATGAGCAGTTCTTC	CASSYPLMGGGSYNEQFF
.	TRBV29-1	TRBD1	TRBJ1-1	TGCAGCGCCGACAGGGAGAACACTGAAGCTTTCTTT	CSADRENTEAFF
.	TRBV3-1/TRBV3-2	.	TRBJ2-1	TGTGCCAGCAGCCAATTTGGGGGGGCGACCTACAATGAGCAGTTCTTC	CASSQFGGATYNEQFF
.	TRBV27	.	TRBJ2-1	TGTGCCAGCAGTTTATTTGGCCCTTCCTACAATGAGCAGTTCTTC	CASSLFGPSYNEQFF
.	TRBV19	TRBD1	TRBJ1-4	TGTGCCAGTAGTCTGCCGGGACAGGGATCTGAAAAACTGTTTTTT	CASSLPGQGSEKLFF
.	TRBV6-2/TRBV6-3	TRBD1	TRBJ1-5	TGTGCCAGCAGTCGAGACAGGGGTGCTCAGCCCCAGCATTTT	CASSRDRGAQPQHF
.	TRBV18	TRBD2	TRBJ2-1	TGTGCCAGCTCTCGGACTAGCGGGAGGGGATATAATGAGCAGTTCTTC	CASSRTSGRGYNEQFF
.	TRBV15	TRBD1	TRBJ1-5	TGTGCCACCAGACTTACAGGGGCCCTTAATCAGCCCCAGCATTTT	CATRLTGALNQPQHF
.	TRBV7-9	TRBD2	TRBJ2-2	TGTGCCAGCAGCCCACGGAGACTAGCGGGAGTTACCGGGGAGCTGTTTTTT	CASSPRRLAGVTGELFF
.	TRBV10-3	TRBD1	TRBJ1-4	TGTGCCATCAGGGCCTCTGGGACAGGAGAAAAACTGTTTTTT	CAIRASGTGEKLFF